The 6 T cell receptor beta chains reported below all come from one sample, sequenced in a study of immune characterization of retroperitoneal liposarcoma. Via MiXCR, TCRdb re-called the PCR reads, giving one row per CDR3 protein. The top ten clones hold around a third of a sample with some 1,500 distinct CDR3 sequences, less than 60% of them seen once. Material: tumor tissue. The origin of the receptors is a female donor with retroperitoneal liposarcoma.

This rearrangement joins TRBV7-2 to TRBJ2-6; 7 positions agree with TRBD1. The germline V gene encodes CDR1 SGHTA and CDR2 FQGNSA. CDR3 length: 15 amino acids. V trimming: 4 bases; J trimming: 2 bases; junction bases outside the gene matches: 2. CDR3 in DNA: TGTGCCAGCAGCTCTGACAGGGCTGGGGCCAACGTCCTGACTTTC. This codes for CASSSDRAGANVLTF.

The chain has TRBV9 and TRBJ2-3; D is undetermined. Germline lookup yields CDR1 SGDLS and CDR2 YYNGEE. V lost 3 bases and J 3 bases, leaving 8 bases between the germline ends. The CDR3 length is 13 residues. The CDR3 reads CASSALGTDTQYF. The CDR3 DNA reads as TGTGCCAGCAGCGCCCTAGGGACAGATACGCAGTATTTT.

This chain joins TRBV6-1 and TRBJ2-3; D not resolved. Looked up from germline, CDR1 is MNHNS and CDR2 is SASEGT. CDR3 length: 15 residues. V lost 9 bases, J lost 0 bases, and 16 bases lay in between. Here the CDR3 DNA reads TGTGCCAGTGGGGTGGACGATTCAAGCACAGATACGCAGTATTTT. The encoded protein is CASGVDDSSTDTQYF.

This clonotype was observed a few times. The genes are TRBV6-1 and TRBJ2-5; 7 bases line up with TRBD1. The DNA end lines up better with TRBJ2-1; the J call may be wrong. Germline CDR1 and CDR2: MNHNS and SASEGT. The CDR3 has 14 residues. CDR3 in amino acids: CASSAGQIKETQFF. The CDR3 DNA reads TGTGCCAGCAGTGCGGGACAGATAAAAGAGACCCAGTTCTTC.

This chain uses TRBV7-2 with TRBJ2-1; tentatively, D is TRBD2 (5 bases). The V gene lost 5 bases and the J gene lost 10 bases, with 12 bases spanning the gap. The CDR3 loop spans 12 amino acids. Germline-derived CDR1 and CDR2 are SGHTA and FQGNSA. DNA of the CDR3: TGTGCCAGCAGCCCTACTAGTTACGAGCAGTTCTTC. Encoded protein: CASSPTSYEQFF.

This clonotype has only a few counts. V is TRBV12-3 or TRBV12-4 and J is TRBJ2-1; TRBD2 matches 14 bases. Losses at the gene ends were 5 bases for V and 10 bases for J; bases not matched to a gene: 10. This CDR3 has 16 amino acids. CDR3 region: CASSAGTSGGLREQFF. The CDR3 DNA follows: TGTGCCAGCAGTGCCGGGACTAGCGGGGGCCTTAGGGAGCAGTTCTTC.